The 32 T cell receptor beta chains in this list originate from one sample, sequenced in a study of cytomegalovirus exposure and HLA in healthy donors. The primer mix had 60 Vbeta and 13 Jbeta primers. The repertoire was sequenced with immunoSEQ multiplex PCR; TCRdb's copy has only in-frame clones and lacks some. The sample yields 160,000 or so clones, around 80% seen once. The specimen was PBMCs. These receptors were taken from a male donor in good health and CMV-seronegative.

The chain has TRBV7-6 and TRBJ2-2; 10 bases fit TRBD1. Germline CDR1 is SGHVS and CDR2 is FNYEAQ. Unmatched junction bases numbered 4, after V lost 3 bases and J lost 6 bases. The CDR3 has 15 amino acids. The CDR3 DNA reads as TGTGCCAGCAGCTTTGGGACAGGGGACGCCGGGGAGCTGTTTTTT. Amino acids: CASSFGTGDAGELFF.

V and J are TRBV4-2 and TRBJ2-7, with 9 bases matching TRBD1. CDR1 is LGHNA and CDR2 is YNFKEQ in the germline V gene. CDR3 length: 14 residues. With V trimmed by 1 base and J by 4 bases, 2 bases remained unmatched. CDR3 DNA: TGTGCCAGCAGCCAAGGGGACAGGGATTACGAGCAGTACTTC. It translates to CASSQGDRDYEQYF.

A few counts support this clone. The rearrangement uses TRBV2 and TRBJ1-1, with TRBD1 matching over 7 bases. This CDR3 region has 13 residues. Germline CDR1 SNHLY, CDR2 FYNNEI. The V gene end was trimmed by 4 bases and the J gene end by 1 base; junction bases not matched to a gene: 0. The CDR3 nucleotides read TGTGCCAGCAGTGGGGACAGGAACACTGAAGCTTTCTTT. It yields the protein CASSGDRNTEAFF.

The chain employs TRBV18 and TRBJ1-5; the match to TRBD1 covers 8 bases. The CDR3 has 15 amino acids. Losses at the gene ends were 3 bases for V and 3 bases for J; bases not matched to a gene: 4. Germline loops: CDR1 KGHSH, CDR2 LQKENI. For the CDR3, the DNA is TGTGCCAGCTCACCGTGGACAGGGAACAATCAGCCCCAGCATTTT. Its translation: CASSPWTGNNQPQHF.

Points on this clone: Other DNA variants within this sample encode the same CDR3. The chain is built from TRBV18 and TRBJ2-7; D perhaps matches TRBD2 (5 bases). The germline CDR1 and CDR2 sequences are KGHSH and LQKENI. This CDR3 is built from 13 residues. V dropped 4 bases and J dropped 0 bases, with 7 bases sitting between them. This chain's CDR3 is CASSLGSSYEQYF. Written as DNA, the CDR3 is TGTGCCAGCTCACTGGGGAGCTCCTACGAGCAGTACTTC.

V gene TRBV5-1 combines with J gene TRBJ1-1, with TRBD1 as a possible D gene (5 bases). V was shortened by 4 bases and J by 7 bases, with 14 bases between the two germline ends. Germline V gene lookup returns CDR1 SGHRS and CDR2 YFSETQ. This CDR3 comprises 13 residues. The DNA of the CDR3 is TGCGCCAGCAGCCCACAGGAGATCGGTGAAGCTTTCTTT. It encodes CASSPQEIGEAFF. Supplemented by reference TRBV5-1 and TRBJ1-1, the full variable domain reads KAGVTQTPRYLIKTRGQQVTLSCSPISGHRSVSWYQQTPGQGLQFLFEYFSETQRNKGNFPGRFSGRQFSNSRSEMNVSTLELGDSALYLCASSPQEIGEAFFGQGTRLTVV.

This clone came up a few times. V is TRBV10-3 and J is TRBJ2-7; the match to TRBD1 covers 11 bases. Trimming cost V 7 bases and J 6 bases; bases outside gene matches: 8. Germline V CDR1 and CDR2: ENHRY, SYGVKD. The CDR3 has 14 residues. The CDR3 loop is CAINPGQGVGEQYF. The CDR3 region has the DNA TGTGCCATCAACCCGGGACAGGGGGTAGGCGAGCAGTACTTC.

This clone showed up just once. The chain uses TRBV5-4 and TRBJ2-7; 9 positions agree with TRBD1. J gave up 0 bases and V 3 bases, and 4 bases lay outside the gene matches. The CDR3 is 15 amino acids. Germline loops: CDR1 SGHNT, CDR2 YYREEE (reference sequence). The CDR3 region has the DNA TGTGCCAGCAGCTGGACAGGGGAAGGCTCCTACGAGCAGTACTTC. Translating it yields CASSWTGEGSYEQYF.

This rearrangement joins TRBV9 to TRBJ1-6; a weak D match, TRBD1 (5 bases). The CDR3 has 16 residues. V dropped 2 bases and J dropped 3 bases, with 12 bases sitting between them. Germline V gene data show CDR1 as SGDLS and CDR2 as YYNGEE. DNA of the CDR3: TGTGCCAGCAGCGTTTCAGACAGCAGCTATAATTCACCCCTCCACTTT. This translates into CASSVSDSSYNSPLHF.

The chain employs TRBV12-5 and TRBJ1-4; 9 nucleotides line up with TRBD1. The trim removed 6 bases at V and 3 bases at J, leaving 5 bases unmatched. This CDR3 is built from 15 residues. Germline V gene lookup returns CDR1 LGHNT and CDR2 FRNRAP. As DNA, the CDR3 is TGTGCTAGTGGCCGTGGGACAGGGCCTAATGAAAAACTGTTTTTT. It yields the protein CASGRGTGPNEKLFF.

Points on this clone: The junction does not match germline at one end; this may be a read error. V is TRBV27 and J is TRBJ2-2; D unclear. CDR1 is MNHEY and CDR2 is SMNVEV in the germline V gene (reference sequence). This CDR3 is built from 15 residues. The CDR3 spells CASSFWPKNAGELFF. Here the CDR3 DNA reads TGTGCCAGCAGTTTTTGGCCCAAGAACGCCGGGGAGCTGTTTTTT.

The chain employs TRBV4-2 and TRBJ2-2; TRBD2 matches at 8 bases. The CDR3 length is 17 residues. The V and J ends lost 4 bases and 1 base, in that order; junction bases with no gene match: 8. The germline CDR1 and CDR2 sequences are LGHNA and YNFKEQ. The CDR3 is CASSLGLARKNTGELFF. CDR3 coding DNA: TGTGCCAGCAGCCTTGGACTAGCCCGGAAGAACACCGGGGAGCTGTTTTTT.

This chain connects TRBV11-3 to TRBJ2-1, with TRBD2 matching over 7 bases. Germline trimming cut 5 bases from V and 10 bases from J; bases unmatched to any gene: 8. The germline V gene has CDR1 SGHNT and CDR2 YENEEA. The CDR3 consists of 13 residues. The CDR3: CASSPTVGGEQFF. CDR3 sequence (DNA): TGTGCCAGCAGCCCTACGGTCGGGGGGGAGCAGTTCTTC.

This clone was counted a few times. This rearrangement joins TRBV27 to TRBJ2-4; possible D gene TRBD1, 6 bases. The CDR3 spans 16 residues. CDR1 and CDR2 (germline): MNHEY, SMNVEV (reference sequence). Trimming left V 4 bases short and J 3 bases short, with 16 bases between. CDR3 nucleotide sequence: TGTGCCAGCAGTTCACAGGGTCTAACGAGCAAAAACATTCAGTACTTC. It yields the protein CASSSQGLTSKNIQYF.

The rearrangement links TRBV11-2 to TRBJ2-2; D remains unclear. Germline CDR1 SGHAT, CDR2 FQNNGV. With 5 bases removed from V and 1 base from J, the gap between germline ends came to 11 bases. The CDR3 is 15 residues long. The CDR3 bases are TGTGCCAGCAGCCAAAATGCAGGGAACACCGGGGAGCTGTTTTTT. This sequence encodes CASSQNAGNTGELFF.

The rearrangement joins TRBV5-5 to TRBJ2-3, with 8 bases matching TRBD2. Germline loops: CDR1 SGHKS, CDR2 YYEKEE (reference sequence). V trimming: 0 bases; J trimming: 6 bases; junction bases outside the gene matches: 3. The CDR3 has 14 residues. CDR3 DNA: TGTGCCAGCAGCTTGGGACTAGCGATGGATACGCAGTATTTT. This encodes CASSLGLAMDTQYF.

The V call is TRBV28, the J call TRBJ2-1; 14 nucleotides match TRBD2. This CDR3 contains 15 residues. Trimming took 4 bases from V and 7 from J; bases not matched to a gene: 3. Germline V gene lookup returns CDR1 MDHEN and CDR2 SYDVKM. CDR3 coding DNA: TGTGCCAGCAGTTCGGGACTAGCGGGAGTAAATGAGCAGTTCTTC. Translated: CASSSGLAGVNEQFF. The variable domain in full, completed from reference TRBV28 and TRBJ2-1, reads DVKVTQSSRYLVKRTGEKVFLECVQDMDHENMFWYRQDPGLGLRLIYFSYDVKMKEKGDIPEGYSVSREKKERFSLILESASTNQTSMYLCASSSGLAGVNEQFFGPGTRLTVL.

The rearrangement links TRBV5-1 to TRBJ1-5; maybe TRBD1 (5 bases). CDR3 length equals 14 residues. V was clipped by 4 bases and J by 2 bases, with 10 bases between them. Germline CDR1 SGHRS, CDR2 YFSETQ. The CDR3 region has the DNA TGCGCCAGCAGCCCGGGACTGGGCAATCAGCCCCAGCATTTT. It translates to CASSPGLGNQPQHF.

CDR3: CASSPVKSRTGELFF. DNA for the CDR3: TGTGCCAGCAGCCCGGTTAAGTCCCGAACCGGGGAGCTGTTTTTT. The V call is TRBV7-2, the J call TRBJ2-2; unclear D gene. Looked up from germline, CDR1 is SGHTA and CDR2 is FQGNSA. The V gene lost 5 bases and the J gene lost 5 bases, with 15 bases spanning the gap. The length of the CDR3 is 15 residues.

The V call is TRBV9, the J call TRBJ2-3; TRBD1 matches 9 bases. Trimming removed 6 bases from V and 4 bases from J; junction bases left unmatched: 9. This CDR3 has 15 amino acids. CDR1 is SGDLS and CDR2 is YYNGEE in the germline V gene. The CDR3 protein is CASNRGRNLADTQYF. DNA of the CDR3: TGTGCCAGCAACAGGGGGCGTAACCTGGCAGATACGCAGTATTTT.

The rearrangement joins TRBV2 to TRBJ1-4; D is perhaps TRBD1 (5 bases). Germline V gene sequence: CDR1 SNHLY, CDR2 FYNNEI. The CDR3 has 14 amino acids. V lost 5 bases to trimming and J lost 8 bases, with 15 bases between them. Written as DNA, the CDR3 is TGTGCCAGCAGTCATCCGGGACTTGGCGAAAAACTGTTTTTT. Its translation: CASSHPGLGEKLFF.

The V gene is TRBV28, the J gene TRBJ2-1; 7 nucleotides agree with TRBD1. The CDR3 runs to 14 residues. CDR1 MDHEN and CDR2 SYDVKM come from the germline V gene. With V trimmed by 5 bases and J by 5 bases, 6 bases remained unmatched. CDR3 amino acids: CASSQGVRDNEQFF. The CDR3 coding sequence is TGTGCCAGCAGTCAGGGGGTAAGAGACAATGAGCAGTTCTTC.

The rearrangement uses TRBV7-2 and TRBJ2-4; no clear D. This CDR3 has 13 amino acids. V gave up 5 bases and J gave up 11 bases, with 16 bases separating them. Germline V gives CDR1 SGHTA, CDR2 FQGNSA. In nucleotides, the CDR3 is TGTGCCAGCAGCCCTTCTAGGATGGCGGTTCAGTACTTC. Its translation is CASSPSRMAVQYF. Looking up the rest from reference TRBV7-2 and TRBJ2-4 gives the full variable domain: GAGVSQSPSNKVTEKGKDVELRCDPISGHTALYWYRQSLGQGLEFLIYFQGNSAPDKSGLPSDRFSAERTGGSVSTLTIQRTQQEDSAVYLCASSPSRMAVQYFGAGTRLSVL.

The gene calls are TRBV20-1 and TRBJ1-2, with D possibly TRBD1 on 6 matching bases. V was pared by 5 bases and J by 7 bases, with 11 bases between. Germline V CDR1 and CDR2: DFQATT, SNEGSKA (reference sequence). This CDR3 has 11 amino acids. Written as DNA, the CDR3 is TGCAGTGCTGCACAGGGCCTTGGCTACACCTTC. This encodes CSAAQGLGYTF.

The rearrangement links TRBV6-1 to TRBJ2-3, with 12 nucleotides matching TRBD2. CDR1 MNHNS and CDR2 SASEGT come from the germline V gene. Trimming cost V 3 bases and J 6 bases; bases outside gene matches: 7. The CDR3 runs 16 residues. The CDR3 sequence: CASSDLAGGPGDTQYF. The CDR3 DNA is TGTGCCAGCAGTGACCTAGCGGGAGGGCCGGGGGATACGCAGTATTTT.

V usage is TRBV6-1 and J usage is TRBJ1-5; D possibly corresponds to TRBD1 (6 bases). The CDR3 loop spans 14 amino acids. The V end lost 5 bases, the J end lost 7 bases, and 15 bases lay between the germline ends. Looked up from germline, CDR1 is MNHNS and CDR2 is SASEGT. CDR3 DNA sequence: TGTGCCAGCAGTTCTGAACAGGGAAGGCAGCCCCAGCATTTT. Residues: CASSSEQGRQPQHF.

The V gene is TRBV28, the J gene TRBJ2-2; a weak D match, TRBD1 (6 bases). Trimming left V 6 bases short and J 2 bases short, with 13 bases between. The germline V gene encodes CDR1 MDHEN and CDR2 SYDVKM. This CDR3 region has 15 residues. The DNA for the CDR3 is TGTGCCAGCAGGAATTACAGGGTTAACACCGGGGAGCTGTTTTTT. Translated, it gives CASRNYRVNTGELFF.

The rearrangement links TRBV6-5 to TRBJ2-3, with D tentatively TRBD1 (6 bases). The V end lost 4 bases, the J end lost 4 bases, and 12 bases lay between the germline ends. The CDR3 has 14 residues. Germline lookup yields CDR1 MNHEY and CDR2 SVGAGI. This CDR3 is CASSFYRAADTQYF. CDR3 nucleotide sequence: TGTGCCAGCAGTTTCTACAGGGCCGCAGATACGCAGTATTTT.

The chain links TRBV7-2 to TRBJ2-5, with D possibly TRBD2 on 6 matching bases. Trimming pared 3 bases from V and 2 bases from J, leaving 10 bases between. Germline CDR1 and CDR2: SGHTA and FQGNSA. This CDR3 is built from 14 residues. CDR3 nucleotide sequence: TGTGCCAGCAGCTTCGGGAGTGTGCAAGAGACCCAGTACTTC. It codes for CASSFGSVQETQYF.

V usage is TRBV13 and J usage is TRBJ1-2; no clear D gene. The CDR3 spans 14 residues. Germline V gene lookup returns CDR1 PRHDT and CDR2 FYEKMQ (reference sequence). Deletions cut 0 bases from V and 2 bases from J, with 7 bases between. CDR3 DNA: TGTGCCAGCAGCTTAGGTTCCGGGAACTATGGCTACACCTTC. This gives the protein CASSLGSGNYGYTF. Full variable domain (missing parts from reference TRBV13 and TRBJ1-2): AAGVIQSPRHLIKEKRETATLKCYPIPRHDTVYWYQQGPGQDPQFLISFYEKMQSDKGSIPDRFSAQQFSDYHSELNMSSLELGDSALYFCASSLGSGNYGYTFGSGTRLTVV.

The chain links TRBV4-3 to TRBJ1-2; no clear D. The CDR3 is 13 amino acids. Germline V lookup: CDR1 LGHNA, CDR2 YSLEER. Trimming took off 0 bases at V and 7 bases at J, with 9 bases between the two ends. The CDR3 nucleotides are TGCGCCAGCAGCCAAGACTTGTCTCCTGGCTACACCTTC. This sequence encodes CASSQDLSPGYTF.

V usage is TRBV5-6 and J usage is TRBJ2-1, with 8 nucleotides matching TRBD1. Germline CDR1 is SGHDT and CDR2 is YYEEEE. The CDR3 sequence is 16 residues long. Unmatched junction bases numbered 6, after V lost 2 bases and J lost 2 bases. CDR3 nucleotides: TGTGCCAGCAGCTTTCCGGGACAGGAACCCTACAATGAGCAGTTCTTC. It encodes CASSFPGQEPYNEQFF.